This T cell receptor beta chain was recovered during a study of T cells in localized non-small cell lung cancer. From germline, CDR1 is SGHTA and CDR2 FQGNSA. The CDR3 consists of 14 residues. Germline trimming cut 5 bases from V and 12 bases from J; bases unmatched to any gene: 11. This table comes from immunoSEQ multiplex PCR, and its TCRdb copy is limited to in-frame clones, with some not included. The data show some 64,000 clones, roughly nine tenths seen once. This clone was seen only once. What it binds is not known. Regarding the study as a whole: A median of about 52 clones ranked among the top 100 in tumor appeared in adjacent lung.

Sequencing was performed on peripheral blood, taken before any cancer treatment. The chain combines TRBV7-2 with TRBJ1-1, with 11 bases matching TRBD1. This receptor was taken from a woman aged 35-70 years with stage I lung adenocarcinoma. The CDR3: CASSRQRTGGSTFF. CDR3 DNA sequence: TGTGCCAGCAGCCGGCAGAGGACAGGGGGCTCAACTTTCTTT.